This TCR beta chain was identified during a study of T cell responses to AZD1222 COVID-19 vaccine. Trimming took off 7 bases at V and 0 bases at J, with 9 bases between the two ends. The CDR3 contains 12 residues. The germline CDR1 and CDR2 sequences are SQVTM and ANQGSEA. Regarding this clone: Its cognate antigen is unknown.

Study results and caveats: Receipt of two AZD1222 doses was followed by a rise in Spike-specific TCR breadth and depth.

Sequencing used immunoSEQ multiplex PCR; TCRdb keeps in-frame clones, though not all of them. The repertoire holds 100,000 to 130,000 clones, with roughly 90% as singletons. This receptor was obtained from an adult in good health. Sequences were derived from peripheral blood, sampled on day 0 of AZD1222 vaccination. The chain combines TRBV29-1 with TRBJ1-1; D gene unclear. CDR3 nucleotide sequence: TGCAGCGCCGGACTGTTGAACACTGAAGCTTTCTTT. This codes for CSAGLLNTEAFF.